This TCR beta chain is from a study of blood T cells in healthy people across ages. Study-wide points: Conclusively comparing naive with antigen-experienced cells was impossible with unsorted PBMCs.

On this clonotype: The antigen is undetermined.

Then a second PCR, running about 6 to 12 cycles, was carried out with a sample-barcoded 5' primer and a J-beta primer mix. TCRdb reprocessed the 5' RACE reads with MiXCR, giving one entry per CDR3 protein. The repertoire holds just under 750,000 distinct CDR3 sequences, with about a fifth as singletons. The source material was blood. The TCR comes from a man aged 70-80 years in good health.

The CDR3 region is CASSPSGGSSTDTQYF. The CDR3 nucleotides read TGTGCCAGCAGCCCCTCGGGCGGCTCTAGCACAGATACGCAGTATTTT. This chain links TRBV14 with TRBJ2-3, with D unclear. Germline V gene lookup returns CDR1 SGHDN and CDR2 FVKESK. V dropped 4 bases and J dropped 0 bases, with 14 bases sitting between them. There are 16 residues in the CDR3.